This is a list of T cell receptor beta chains from one sample in a study of T cell responses to AZD1222 COVID-19 vaccine. Profiled with immunoSEQ multiplex PCR; TCRdb holds only in-frame clones, not every one. The repertoire includes more than 100,000 clones, approximately 88% of them detected once, and roughly 7.4% sits in the top ten. This specimen was peripheral blood, taken on day 0 of AZD1222 vaccination. Source of these receptors: an adult in good health. Each CDR3 is given with its conserved first and last residue. The D gene is left open where the match is weak. The size entry is marked missing in some rows and otherwise reads once, few, many or a size class.

abundance,d_gene,v_gene,j_gene,CDR3aa,CDR3nt
few,-,TRBV13,TRBJ1-2,CASSPGPSEGGYTF,TGTGCCAGCAGCCCAGGGCCGTCGGAAGGGGGCTACACCTTC
-,-,TRBV7-2,TRBJ1-5,CASSPPGQPQHF,TGTGCCAGCAGCCCACCGGGGCAGCCCCAGCATTTT
-,TRBD1,TRBV7-3,TRBJ2-7,CASSLFPGQSYEQYF,TGTGCCAGCAGCTTATTTCCGGGACAGAGCTACGAGCAGTACTTC
-,-,TRBV4-1,TRBJ1-1,CASSQNTENTEAFF,TGCGCCAGCAGCCAAAATACAGAGAACACTGAAGCTTTCTTT
-,-,TRBV27,TRBJ1-2,CASTNLLAERDGYTF,TGTGCCAGCACCAATTTGCTGGCTGAGCGAGATGGCTACACCTTC
-,-,TRBV24-1,TRBJ2-1,CATSDTHRNEQFF,TGTGCCACCAGTGACACCCACAGGAATGAGCAGTTCTTC
-,TRBD2,TRBV11-2,TRBJ2-7,CASSSNSGFPREQYF,TGTGCCAGCAGCTCAAATAGCGGGTTCCCGCGGGAGCAGTACTTC
-,-,TRBV5-1,TRBJ1-3,CASSLAGDSGNTIYF,TGCGCCAGCAGCTTGGCAGGGGACTCTGGAAACACCATATATTTT
-,TRBD2,TRBV29-1,TRBJ2-7,CSDRTSGPYEQYF,TGCAGCGACCGGACTAGCGGTCCCTACGAGCAGTACTTC
once,-,TRBV7-2,TRBJ2-7,CASSLSYEQYF,TGTGCCAGCAGCCTTTCCTACGAGCAGTACTTC
-,TRBD1,TRBV27,TRBJ2-3,CASSFFGTGGTDTQYF,TGTGCCAGCAGTTTTTTTGGGACAGGGGGCACAGATACGCAGTATTTT
-,TRBD2,TRBV11-2,TRBJ2-3,CASSLGLAGEYTQYF,TGTGCCAGCAGCCTAGGACTAGCGGGAGAGTATACGCAGTATTTT
-,-,TRBV9,TRBJ1-4,CASSPQTGPNEKLFF,TGTGCCAGCAGCCCGCAAACAGGTCCAAATGAAAAACTGTTTTTT
-,-,TRBV19,TRBJ1-2,CASSNSVGRTADGYTF,TGTGCCAGTAGTAATAGCGTGGGTAGGACGGCTGATGGCTACACCTTC
-,-,TRBV20-1,TRBJ1-2,CSARAGGYTF,TGCAGTGCCCGGGCGGGTGGCTACACCTTC